The clone carrying this TCR beta chain showed up just a few times. One entry per CDR3 protein, called by TCRdb with MiXCR from the 5' RACE reads. Seen here are approximately 62,000 distinct CDR3 sequences, roughly 12% observed once, and the top ten hold more than 3.5%. The source of the sample is a study of early T cells in non-severe SARS-CoV-2 infection. V lost 3 bases to trimming and J lost 0 bases, with 8 bases between them. The CDR3 length is 15 residues. CDR1 and CDR2 from the germline V gene are SEHNR and FQNEAQ (reference sequence). This clonotype originated in an adult who was a healthcare worker with PCR-confirmed SARS-CoV-2 infection or an uninfected control (not recorded which). The sequenced sample was whole blood. V and J are TRBV7-9 and TRBJ2-2, with D perhaps assigned TRBD1 or TRBD2 (5 bases each). The CDR3 spells CASSFWGSNTGELFF. CDR3 nucleotide sequence: TGTGCCAGCAGCTTCTGGGGGTCGAACACCGGGGAGCTGTTTTTT.